This T cell receptor (beta chain) came from a study of blood T cell repertoires in COVID-19. CDR1 and CDR2 (germline): LGHDT, YNNKEL (reference sequence). CDR3 length: 14 residues. V was shortened by 4 bases and J by 0 bases, with 7 bases between the two germline ends. Profiled with immunoSEQ multiplex PCR; TCRdb holds only in-frame clones, not every one. The sample shows approximately 44,000 clones, 92% of them seen only once. Input material: peripheral blood. This sequence originates from a human donor in a cohort sampled during active COVID-19. The chain couples TRBV3-1 (or the pseudogene TRBV3-2) to TRBJ1-5; D gene ambiguous. CDR3 DNA sequence: TGTGCCAGCAGCCGGTCGGGTAGCAATCAGCCCCAGCATTTT. It specifies CASSRSGSNQPQHF.